The present T cell receptor (beta chain) was sequenced within a study of Tregs in tolerant kidney transplant recipients. Study at large: Related graft donors supplied nonmyeloablative bone marrow transplants, and mixed chimerism was transient. Broader study findings: Few patients were studied, so findings need validation in larger groups.

Thawed PBMCs were FACS-sorted into unstimulated CD4+CD25+CD127- regulatory T cells, CD4+CD25- non-regulatory cells, CD4 and CD8 cells. About this clone itself: Its antigen remains unknown.

V lost 0 bases to trimming and J lost 3 bases, with 14 bases between them. This CDR3 is 16 amino acids long. Germline values: CDR1 MGHRA, CDR2 YSYEKL. Measured with immunoSEQ multiplex PCR; TCRdb has only the in-frame clones, and not every one. The data hold around 78,000 clones, with less than 95% observed a single time. This sample comprised Tregs from blood, obtained before the transplant. The chain joins TRBV4-1 to TRBJ1-1; tentatively, D is TRBD1 (5 bases). This sequence originates from a human donor who received a combined kidney and bone marrow transplant. CDR3 bases: TGCGCCAGCAGCCAAGAGAGGGGATTGGGCTACACTGAAGCTTTCTTT. It codes for CASSQERGLGYTEAFF.